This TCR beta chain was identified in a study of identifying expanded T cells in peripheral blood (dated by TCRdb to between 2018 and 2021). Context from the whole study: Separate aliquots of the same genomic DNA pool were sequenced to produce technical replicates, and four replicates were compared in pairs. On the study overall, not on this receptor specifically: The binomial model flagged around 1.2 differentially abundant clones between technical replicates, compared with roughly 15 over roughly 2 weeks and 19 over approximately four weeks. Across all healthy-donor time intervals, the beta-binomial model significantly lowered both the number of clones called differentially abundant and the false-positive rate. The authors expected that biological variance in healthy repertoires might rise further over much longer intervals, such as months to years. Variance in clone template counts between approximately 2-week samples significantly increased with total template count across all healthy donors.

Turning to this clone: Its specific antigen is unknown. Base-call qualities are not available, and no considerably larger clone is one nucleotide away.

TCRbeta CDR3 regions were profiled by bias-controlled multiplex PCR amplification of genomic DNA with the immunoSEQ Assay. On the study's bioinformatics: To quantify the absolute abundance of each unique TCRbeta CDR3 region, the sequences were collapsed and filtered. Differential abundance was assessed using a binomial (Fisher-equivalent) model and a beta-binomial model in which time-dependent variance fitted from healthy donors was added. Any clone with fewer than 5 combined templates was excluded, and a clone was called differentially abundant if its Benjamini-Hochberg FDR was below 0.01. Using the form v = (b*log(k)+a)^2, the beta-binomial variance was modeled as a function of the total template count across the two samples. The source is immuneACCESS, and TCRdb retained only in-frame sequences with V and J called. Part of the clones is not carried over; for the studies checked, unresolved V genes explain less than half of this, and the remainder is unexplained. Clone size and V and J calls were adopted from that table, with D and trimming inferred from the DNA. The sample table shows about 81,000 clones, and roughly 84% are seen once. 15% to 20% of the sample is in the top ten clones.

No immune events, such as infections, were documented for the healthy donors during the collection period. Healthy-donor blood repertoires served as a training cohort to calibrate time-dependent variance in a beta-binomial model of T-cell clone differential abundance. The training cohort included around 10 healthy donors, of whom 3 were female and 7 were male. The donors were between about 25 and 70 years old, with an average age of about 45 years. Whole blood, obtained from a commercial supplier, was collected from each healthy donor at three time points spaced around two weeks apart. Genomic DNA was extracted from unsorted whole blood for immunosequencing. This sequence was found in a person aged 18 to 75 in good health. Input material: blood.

The sequenced DNA is TGTGCCAGCAGCTTAGAATTCGCTGAGGAACCCTATGGCTACACCTTC. Translated, this gives CASSLEFAEEPYGYTF. This receptor chain uses TRBV7-9 and TRBJ1-2; the D gene lacks a confident call. Deletion took 1 base off V and 4 bases off J, with a span of 16 bases between the germline ends. CDR1 and CDR2, looked up from the germline V gene (reference sequence), are SEHNR and FQNEAQ. The CDR3 measures 16 amino acids from cysteine to phenylalanine. Of all the DNA, just the CDR3 is kept, 48 bases in frame from base 1.